The T cell receptor (beta chain) under discussion was sequenced for a study of T cells in Graves' hyperthyroidism and ophthalmopathy. In its sample, this clonotype was seen a few times. Its antigen remains unidentified. Amplified TCR beta CDR3 regions derived from RNA transcripts. The HTBI primer set served for first-round RT-PCR of the TCR CDR3. TCRdb recomputed calls from the multiplex PCR reads with MiXCR, one row per CDR3 protein. This sample has hundreds of thousands of distinct CDR3 sequences; about a fifth occur once, and the top ten carry about 34%. Study-level results: Model output signaled ophthalmopathy a median roughly 6.1 months ahead of onset.

Germline values: CDR1 SGHNT, CDR2 YYREEE (reference sequence). The CDR3 runs to 15 residues. The J segment lost 6 bases and the V segment lost 2 bases, leaving 6 bases of the junction unmatched. Patients were excluded for uncontrolled infection, other autoimmune disease, pregnancy or lactation. Source material: blood. The chain carries TRBV5-4 and TRBJ2-1; 9 bases match TRBD2. The sequence was obtained from a man aged 25-40 years with Graves' ophthalmopathy. The CDR3 DNA is TGTGCCAGCAGCTTCGGCGGGAGGGCCTCCAATGAGCAGTTCTTC. Protein: CASSFGGRASNEQFF.